The clone carrying this TCR beta chain was recorded many times. CDR3 length equals 14 residues. The ends lost 1 base at V and 5 bases at J; junction bases unmatched: 5. CDR1 and CDR2 from the germline V gene are KGHSH and LQKENI. The data were taken from a study of blood T cell repertoires in COVID-19. The authors' processing: Reference gene primers were amplified, and this amplification served to estimate nucleated cell counts. Clones were read by immunoSEQ multiplex PCR, and TCRdb kept only the in-frame ones, dropping some. Clonal size and the V and J genes are those of that table, whereas D and trimming came from the DNA. The profile shows about 130,000 clones, around 76% of them singletons. Patients from Seattle were sampled longitudinally, starting during active infection.

The V and J genes are TRBV18 and TRBJ2-7; 7 bases match TRBD1. The sequenced sample consisted of peripheral blood. This sequence originates from a man older than 75 with COVID-19, enrolled during active disease. DNA for the CDR3: TGTGCCAGCTCACCACGAGCACAGGGGAACGAGCAGTACTTC. Its translation is CASSPRAQGNEQYF.